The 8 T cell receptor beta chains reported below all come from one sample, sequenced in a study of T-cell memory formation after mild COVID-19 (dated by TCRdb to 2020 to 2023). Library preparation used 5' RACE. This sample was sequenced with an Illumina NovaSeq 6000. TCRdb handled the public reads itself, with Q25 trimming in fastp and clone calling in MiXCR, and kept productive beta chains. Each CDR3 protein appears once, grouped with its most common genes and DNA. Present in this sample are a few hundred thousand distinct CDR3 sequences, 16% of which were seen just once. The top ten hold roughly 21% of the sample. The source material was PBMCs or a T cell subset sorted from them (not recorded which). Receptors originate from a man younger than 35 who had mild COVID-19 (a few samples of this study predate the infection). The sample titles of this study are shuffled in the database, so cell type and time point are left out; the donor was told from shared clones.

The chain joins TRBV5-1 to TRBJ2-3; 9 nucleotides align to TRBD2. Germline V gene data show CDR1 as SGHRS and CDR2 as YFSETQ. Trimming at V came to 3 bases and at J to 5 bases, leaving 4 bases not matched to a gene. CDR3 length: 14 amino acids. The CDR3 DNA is TGCGCCAGCAGCTATGGAGCGGGGGGAGATACGCAGTATTTT. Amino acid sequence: CASSYGAGGDTQYF. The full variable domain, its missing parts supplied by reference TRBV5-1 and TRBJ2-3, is KAGVTQTPRYLIKTRGQQVTLSCSPISGHRSVSWYQQTPGQGLQFLFEYFSETQRNKGNFPGRFSGRQFSNSRSEMNVSTLELGDSALYLCASSYGAGGDTQYFGPGTRLTVL.

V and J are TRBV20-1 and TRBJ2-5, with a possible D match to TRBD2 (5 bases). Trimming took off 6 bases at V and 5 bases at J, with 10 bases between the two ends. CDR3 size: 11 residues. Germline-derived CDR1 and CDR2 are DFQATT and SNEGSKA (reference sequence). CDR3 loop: CSAPDWETQYF. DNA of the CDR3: TGCAGTGCCCCGGACTGGGAGACCCAGTACTTC.

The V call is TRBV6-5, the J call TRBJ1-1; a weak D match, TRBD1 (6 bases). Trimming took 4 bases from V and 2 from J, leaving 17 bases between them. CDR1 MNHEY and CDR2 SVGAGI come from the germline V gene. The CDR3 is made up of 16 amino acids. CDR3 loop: CASSFLGGFFNTEAFF. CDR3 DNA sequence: TGTGCCAGCAGTTTTTTAGGGGGGTTTTTCAACACTGAAGCTTTCTTT.

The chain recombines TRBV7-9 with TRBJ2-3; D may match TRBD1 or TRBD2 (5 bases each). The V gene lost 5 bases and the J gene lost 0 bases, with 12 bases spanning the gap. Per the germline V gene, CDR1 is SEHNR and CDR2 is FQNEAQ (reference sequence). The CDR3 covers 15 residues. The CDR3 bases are TGTGCCAGCAGCGCGACCGGGGCAAGCACAGATACGCAGTATTTT. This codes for CASSATGASTDTQYF.

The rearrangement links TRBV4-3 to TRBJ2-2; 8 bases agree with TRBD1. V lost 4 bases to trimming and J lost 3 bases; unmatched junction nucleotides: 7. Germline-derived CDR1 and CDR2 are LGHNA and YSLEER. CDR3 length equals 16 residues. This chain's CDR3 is CASSLMSGGYTGELFF. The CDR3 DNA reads TGCGCCAGCAGCCTAATGTCAGGGGGCTACACCGGGGAGCTGTTTTTT.

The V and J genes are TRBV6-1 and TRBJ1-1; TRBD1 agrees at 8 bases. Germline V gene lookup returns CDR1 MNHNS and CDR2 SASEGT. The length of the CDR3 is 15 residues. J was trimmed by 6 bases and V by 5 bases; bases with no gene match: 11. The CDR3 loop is CASSRPDRVPPEAFF. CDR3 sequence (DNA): TGTGCCAGCAGTCGCCCGGACAGGGTGCCCCCTGAAGCTTTCTTT.

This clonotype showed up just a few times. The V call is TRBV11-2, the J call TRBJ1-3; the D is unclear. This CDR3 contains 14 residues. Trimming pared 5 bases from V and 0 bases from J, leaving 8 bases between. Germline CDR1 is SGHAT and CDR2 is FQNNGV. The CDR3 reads CASSPRRSGNTIYF. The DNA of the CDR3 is TGTGCCAGCAGCCCCCGCCGCTCTGGAAACACCATATATTTT.

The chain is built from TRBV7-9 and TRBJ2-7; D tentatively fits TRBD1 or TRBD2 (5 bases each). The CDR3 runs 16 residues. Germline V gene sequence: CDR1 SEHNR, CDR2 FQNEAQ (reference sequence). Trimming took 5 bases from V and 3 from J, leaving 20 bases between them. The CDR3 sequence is CASSPYGRAGNYEQYF. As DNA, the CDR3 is TGTGCCAGCAGCCCATACGGGCGGGCAGGGAACTACGAGCAGTACTTC.